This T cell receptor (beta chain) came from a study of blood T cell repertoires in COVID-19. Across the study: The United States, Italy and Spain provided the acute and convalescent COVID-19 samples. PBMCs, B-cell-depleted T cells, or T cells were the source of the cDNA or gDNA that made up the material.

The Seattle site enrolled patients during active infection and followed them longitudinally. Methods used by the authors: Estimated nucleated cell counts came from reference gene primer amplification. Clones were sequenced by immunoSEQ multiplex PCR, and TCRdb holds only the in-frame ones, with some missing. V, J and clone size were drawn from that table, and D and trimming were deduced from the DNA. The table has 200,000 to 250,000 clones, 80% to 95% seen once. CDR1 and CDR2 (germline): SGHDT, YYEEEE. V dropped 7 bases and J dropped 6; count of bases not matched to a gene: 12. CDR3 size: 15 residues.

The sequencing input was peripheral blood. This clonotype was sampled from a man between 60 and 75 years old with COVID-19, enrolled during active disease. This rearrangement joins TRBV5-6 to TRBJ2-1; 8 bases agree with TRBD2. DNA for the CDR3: TGTGCCAGCCACCCACTAGCGGAGAGGAGCAATGAGCAGTTCTTC. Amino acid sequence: CASHPLAERSNEQFF.